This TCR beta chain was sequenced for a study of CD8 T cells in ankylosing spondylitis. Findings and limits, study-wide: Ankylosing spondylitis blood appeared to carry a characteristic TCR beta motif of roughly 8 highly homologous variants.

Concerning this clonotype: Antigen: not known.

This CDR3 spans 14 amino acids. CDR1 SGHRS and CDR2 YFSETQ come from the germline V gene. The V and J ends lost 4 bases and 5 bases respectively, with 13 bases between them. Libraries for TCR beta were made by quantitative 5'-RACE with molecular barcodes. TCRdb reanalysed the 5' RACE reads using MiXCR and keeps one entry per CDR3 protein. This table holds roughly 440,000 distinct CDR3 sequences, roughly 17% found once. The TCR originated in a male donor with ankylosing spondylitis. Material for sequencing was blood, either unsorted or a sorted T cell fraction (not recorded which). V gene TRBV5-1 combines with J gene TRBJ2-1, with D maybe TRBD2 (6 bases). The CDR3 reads CASSRREGNNEQFF. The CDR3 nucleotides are TGCGCCAGCAGCCGGCGGGAAGGGAACAATGAGCAGTTCTTC. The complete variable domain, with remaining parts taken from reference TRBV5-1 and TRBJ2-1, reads KAGVTQTPRYLIKTRGQQVTLSCSPISGHRSVSWYQQTPGQGLQFLFEYFSETQRNKGNFPGRFSGRQFSNSRSEMNVSTLELGDSALYLCASSRREGNNEQFFGPGTRLTVL.